This is a list of T cell receptor beta chains from one sample in a study of cytomegalovirus exposure and HLA in healthy donors. Repertoires were generated with immunoSEQ multiplex PCR, while TCRdb's copy carries only in-frame clones and drops some. The data contain fewer than 250,000 clones, around 80% of them singletons. Specimen: PBMCs. All receptors derive from a man aged 40-55 years in good health and CMV-seropositive. Both conserved end residues are part of each CDR3. The D gene is left open where the match is weak. Clone size is given for some rows only: seen once, a few or many times, or a class if the clone is expanded.

j_gene: TRBJ1-4
abundance: NA
v_gene: TRBV5-4
d_gene: NA
CDR3aa: CTSSLGTSANEKLFF
CDR3nt: TGTACCAGCAGCCTAGGGACATCTGCAAATGAAAAACTGTTTTTT

j_gene: TRBJ2-7
abundance: once
v_gene: TRBV10-1
d_gene: NA
CDR3aa: CASSGRELQYF
CDR3nt: TGCGCCAGCAGTGGCCGGGAGTTGCAGTACTTC

j_gene: TRBJ2-7
abundance: NA
v_gene: TRBV5-1
d_gene: TRBD2
CDR3aa: CASSLMGLAGEGMNGEQYF
CDR3nt: TGCGCCAGCAGCTTAATGGGACTAGCGGGAGAGGGTATGAATGGCGAGCAGTACTTC

j_gene: TRBJ2-5
abundance: NA
v_gene: TRBV7-3
d_gene: NA
CDR3aa: CASSHGTNQETQYF
CDR3nt: TGTGCCAGCAGCCACGGGACAAACCAAGAGACCCAGTACTTC

j_gene: TRBJ2-3
abundance: NA
v_gene: TRBV20-1
d_gene: NA
CDR3aa: CSASSTDTQYF
CDR3nt: TGCAGTGCCAGTAGCACAGATACGCAGTATTTT

j_gene: TRBJ2-7
abundance: NA
v_gene: TRBV9
d_gene: TRBD1
CDR3aa: CASSVAGGSSYEQYF
CDR3nt: TGTGCCAGCAGCGTGGCAGGGGGTTCCTCCTACGAGCAGTACTTC

j_gene: TRBJ2-3
abundance: NA
v_gene: TRBV4-3
d_gene: TRBD2
CDR3aa: CASSQEGRASDTQYF
CDR3nt: TGCGCCAGCAGCCAAGAAGGGAGGGCATCAGATACGCAGTATTTT

j_gene: TRBJ1-1
abundance: few
v_gene: TRBV10-2
d_gene: TRBD1
CDR3aa: CASRGQGPGTEAFF
CDR3nt: TGCGCCAGCAGGGGACAGGGGCCGGGCACTGAAGCTTTCTTT

j_gene: TRBJ2-7
abundance: NA
v_gene: TRBV6-5
d_gene: TRBD2
CDR3aa: CASSPSSGTYEQYF
CDR3nt: TGTGCCAGTAGTCCTTCGAGCGGGACCTACGAGCAGTACTTC

j_gene: TRBJ1-1
abundance: NA
v_gene: TRBV7-9
d_gene: NA
CDR3aa: CASRTGSTEAFF
CDR3nt: TGTGCCAGCAGAACGGGTAGTACTGAAGCTTTCTTT

j_gene: TRBJ2-5
abundance: NA
v_gene: TRBV7-2
d_gene: TRBD2
CDR3aa: CASIRGGSQETQYF
CDR3nt: TGTGCCAGCATCCGGGGGGGCAGCCAAGAGACCCAGTACTTC

j_gene: TRBJ1-1
abundance: NA
v_gene: TRBV7-9
d_gene: TRBD1
CDR3aa: CASSWTGGGTEAFF
CDR3nt: TGTGCCAGCAGCTGGACAGGGGGCGGCACTGAAGCTTTCTTT

j_gene: TRBJ2-3
abundance: NA
v_gene: TRBV15
d_gene: NA
CDR3aa: CATSTRQSTDTQYF
CDR3nt: TGTGCCACCAGCACACGACAGAGCACAGATACGCAGTATTTT

j_gene: TRBJ2-7
abundance: NA
v_gene: TRBV5-1
d_gene: TRBD2
CDR3aa: CASSPDSGRPSLKQYF
CDR3nt: TGCGCCAGCAGCCCCGATAGCGGGAGGCCCTCTTTGAAGCAGTACTTC

j_gene: TRBJ2-7
abundance: NA
v_gene: TRBV7-2
d_gene: NA
CDR3aa: CASSLGDRHEQYF
CDR3nt: TGTGCCAGCAGCTTAGGTGACAGGCACGAGCAGTACTTC

j_gene: TRBJ1-1
abundance: NA
v_gene: TRBV6-5
d_gene: TRBD1
CDR3aa: CASSYRTGASLTEAFF
CDR3nt: TGTGCCAGCAGTTATCGGACAGGGGCGAGCCTCACTGAAGCTTTCTTT

j_gene: TRBJ2-5
abundance: NA
v_gene: TRBV5-8
d_gene: TRBD2
CDR3aa: CASSLGRIAGRQETQYF
CDR3nt: TGTGCCAGCAGCTTGGGACGGATAGCGGGCCGCCAAGAGACCCAGTACTTC

j_gene: TRBJ1-2
abundance: NA
v_gene: TRBV2
d_gene: NA
CDR3aa: CASSEYQAGSGGYTF
CDR3nt: TGTGCCAGCAGTGAATACCAGGCGGGGTCAGGTGGCTACACCTTC